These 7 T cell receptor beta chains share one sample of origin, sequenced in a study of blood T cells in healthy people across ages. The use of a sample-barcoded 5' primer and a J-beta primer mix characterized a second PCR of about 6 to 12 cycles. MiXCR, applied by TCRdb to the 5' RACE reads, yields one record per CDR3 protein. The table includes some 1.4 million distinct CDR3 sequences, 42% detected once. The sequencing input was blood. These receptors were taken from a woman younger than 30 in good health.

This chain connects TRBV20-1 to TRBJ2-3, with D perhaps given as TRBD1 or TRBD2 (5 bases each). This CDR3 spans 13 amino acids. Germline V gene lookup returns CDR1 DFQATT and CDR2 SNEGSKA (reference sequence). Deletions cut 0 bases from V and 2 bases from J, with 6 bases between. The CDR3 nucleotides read TGCAGTGCTAGAGAGGGGGTCACAGATACGCAGTATTTT. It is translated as CSAREGVTDTQYF.

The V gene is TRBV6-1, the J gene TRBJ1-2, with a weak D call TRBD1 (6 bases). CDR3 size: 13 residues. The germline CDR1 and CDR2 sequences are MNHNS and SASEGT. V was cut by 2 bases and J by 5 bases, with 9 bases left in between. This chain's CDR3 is CASSERGSYGYTF. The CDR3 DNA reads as TGTGCCAGCAGTGAAAGGGGGAGTTATGGCTACACCTTC.

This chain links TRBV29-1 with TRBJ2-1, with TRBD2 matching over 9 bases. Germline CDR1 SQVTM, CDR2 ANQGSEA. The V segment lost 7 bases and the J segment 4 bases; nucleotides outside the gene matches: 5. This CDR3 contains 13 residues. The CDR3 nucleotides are TGCAGCGGCTGGAGCGGGGGGTACAATGAGCAGTTCTTC. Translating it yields CSGWSGGYNEQFF.

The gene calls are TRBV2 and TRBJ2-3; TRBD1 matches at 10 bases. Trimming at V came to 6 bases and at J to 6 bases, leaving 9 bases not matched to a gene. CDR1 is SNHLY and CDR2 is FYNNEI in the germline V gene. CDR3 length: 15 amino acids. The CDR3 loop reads CASRAGTGAPDTQYF. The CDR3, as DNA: TGTGCCAGCAGGGCCGGGACAGGGGCCCCCGATACGCAGTATTTT.

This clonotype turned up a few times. Here the CDR3 reads CATLNTRGTENEKLFF. The CDR3 coding sequence is TGTGCCACCTTGAACACACGGGGGACGGAGAATGAAAAACTGTTTTTT. The chain employs TRBV15 and TRBJ1-4; possible D gene TRBD1, 5 bases. CDR3 length: 16 amino acids. V dropped 8 bases and J dropped 5 bases, with 21 bases sitting between them. From germline, CDR1 is LNHNV and CDR2 YYDKDF (reference sequence). Looking up the rest from reference TRBV15 and TRBJ1-4 gives the full variable domain: DAMVIQNPRYQVTQFGKPVTLSCSQTLNHNVMYWYQQKSSQAPKLLFHYYDKDFNNEADTPDNFQSRRPNTSFCFLDIRSPGLGDTAMYLCATLNTRGTENEKLFFGSGTQLSVL.

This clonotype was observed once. CDR3 residues: CASSPDAGTPNEKLFF. The CDR3 DNA sequence: TGTGCCAGCAGCCCAGACGCCGGGACGCCGAATGAAAAACTGTTTTTT. The rearrangement joins TRBV9 to TRBJ1-4, with TRBD1 as a possible D gene (5 bases). The CDR3 is made up of 16 amino acids. V gave up 4 bases and J gave up 5 bases, with 18 bases separating them. Germline-derived CDR1 and CDR2 are SGDLS and YYNGEE. The full variable domain, its missing parts supplied by reference TRBV9 and TRBJ1-4, is DSGVTQTPKHLITATGQRVTLRCSPRSGDLSVYWYQQSLDQGLQFLIQYYNGEERAKGNILERFSAQQFPDLHSELNLSSLELGDSALYFCASSPDAGTPNEKLFFGSGTQLSVL.

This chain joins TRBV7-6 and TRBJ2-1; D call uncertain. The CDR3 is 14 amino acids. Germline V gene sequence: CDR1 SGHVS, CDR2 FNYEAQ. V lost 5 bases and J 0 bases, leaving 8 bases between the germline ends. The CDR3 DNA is TGTGCCAGCAGCCGGATTAGCTCCTACAATGAGCAGTTCTTC. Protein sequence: CASSRISSYNEQFF.